Sequencing of this T cell receptor (beta chain) was carried out in a study of T cell responses to AZD1222 COVID-19 vaccine. Study-wide results and caveats: AZD1222 recipients seropositive at baseline numbered only 5 or 6. Repertoire sampling happened only post peak T cell response. Within unmutated variant regions lay the reported targets of nearly half of spike-specific TCRs. White British ancestry dominated among donors, who included more females, and clonal diversity was possibly underestimated.

The protocol was immunoSEQ multiplex PCR, while the TCRdb copy is restricted to in-frame clones and leaves out a portion. This table holds about 110,000 clones, about 92% found once. Worth noting for this clone: Antigen: not known.

V was clipped by 4 bases and J by 9 bases, with 16 bases between them. Germline V CDR1 and CDR2: MNHEY, SMNVEV (reference sequence). The CDR3 sequence is 14 residues long. The V call is TRBV27, the J call TRBJ2-1, with D possibly TRBD1 on 6 matching bases. The receptor comes from an adult in good health. The input for sequencing was peripheral blood, taken on day 0 of AZD1222 vaccination. DNA of the CDR3: TGTGCCAGCAGTTCTGCGTTGGGGACACCTGAGCAGTTCTTC. Translating gives CASSSALGTPEQFF.